The next 22 T cell receptor beta chains were all read from a single sample in a study of response to subunit inactivated influenza vaccine listed by TCRdb under 2018. Receptors were amplified or captured by RT-PCR. Sequencing instrument: Illumina HiSeq 2500. TCRdb redid the processing of the public reads, applying fastp at Q25 and MiXCR, and retained in-frame beta chains. All rows with the same CDR3 protein become a single entry with the most common DNA and genes. This sample lists around 540,000 distinct CDR3 sequences; roughly 10% were detected once. Together, the top ten hold roughly a tenth of the sample. The sequencing here drew on PBMCs from blood, taken on the day of vaccination. The receptor source for this set is a man aged 45-65 years who received an inactivated influenza vaccine. Donor details come from another sample of the same person, matched by shared clones.

V gene TRBV7-2 combines with J gene TRBJ2-2, with D uncertain. Trimming removed 2 bases at V and 4 bases at J, with 5 bases between. The CDR3 loop spans 13 amino acids. The germline CDR1 and CDR2 sequences are SGHTA and FQGNSA. The CDR3 loop reads CASSLIVTGELFF. As DNA, the CDR3 is TGTGCCAGCAGCTTAATCGTCACCGGGGAGCTGTTTTTT.

The genes are TRBV12-3 or TRBV12-4 and TRBJ2-2; 12 bases are a match to TRBD2. J was trimmed by 7 bases and V by 6 bases; bases with no gene match: 6. There are 15 residues in the CDR3. The CDR3 spells CASSVLAGGIGELFF. CDR3 sequence (DNA): TGTGCCAGCAGCGTACTAGCGGGGGGCATCGGGGAGCTGTTTTTT.

This chain joins TRBV20-1 and TRBJ2-1, with D perhaps assigned TRBD1 or TRBD2 (5 bases each). The CDR3 is 16 amino acids. CDR1 and CDR2 from the germline V gene are DFQATT and SNEGSKA (reference sequence). The ends were cut back, 0 bases at V and 3 bases at J, with 15 bases in the middle. DNA for the CDR3: TGCAGTGCTAGAGAGTACGGGACGCTCCACTACAATGAGCAGTTCTTC. It codes for CSAREYGTLHYNEQFF.

This clonotype was detected many times. The V and J genes are TRBV5-6 and TRBJ2-7, with D possibly being TRBD1 (6 bases). Germline-derived CDR1 and CDR2 are SGHDT and YYEEEE. The CDR3 contains 13 residues. V lost 2 bases, J lost 2 bases, and 8 bases lay in between. CDR3 sequence reads: CASSFQGTYEQYF. The CDR3 region has the DNA TGTGCCAGCAGCTTCCAGGGGACCTACGAGCAGTACTTC.

In this sample, this clonotype turned up once. This may be a read error: a much more frequent sequence differs by one nucleotide. The chain couples TRBV20-1 to TRBJ1-2; no firm D call. This CDR3 is 14 amino acids long. CDR1 DFQATT and CDR2 SNEGSKA come from the germline V gene (reference sequence). V was clipped by 0 bases and J by 8 bases, with 16 bases between them. The CDR3 region is CSARDGKGPRGYTF. The DNA of the CDR3 is TGCAGTGCTAGAGATGGGAAGGGTCCGAGAGGCTACACCTTC.

Only a few counts were recorded for this clonotype. The chain uses TRBV4-3 and TRBJ2-3, with D unclear. The CDR3 runs 17 residues. The germline V and J ends were trimmed by 0 bases and 2 bases, with 15 bases remaining between them. Per the germline V gene, CDR1 is LGHNA and CDR2 is YSLEER. CDR3 region: CASSQELLQAYTDTQYF. DNA of the CDR3: TGCGCCAGCAGCCAAGAGTTACTTCAGGCTTACACAGATACGCAGTATTTT.

This clonotype has only a few counts. The V and J genes are TRBV4-3 and TRBJ1-5; D gene uncertain. Germline V gene sequence: CDR1 LGHNA, CDR2 YSLEER. The CDR3 runs to 14 residues. Trimming took 0 bases from V and 4 from J, leaving 7 bases between them. The DNA of the CDR3 is TGCGCCAGCAGCCAAGAGGTCCAGAATCAGCCCCAGCATTTT. The encoded protein is CASSQEVQNQPQHF.

This clonotype appeared a few times. The chain couples TRBV20-1 to TRBJ1-1; 9 bases map to TRBD1. Germline loops: CDR1 DFQATT, CDR2 SNEGSKA (reference sequence). The V segment lost 2 bases and the J segment 0 bases; nucleotides outside the gene matches: 1. The CDR3 consists of 14 residues. The CDR3 region is CSARRQGVNTEAFF. CDR3 nucleotide sequence: TGCAGTGCTAGACGACAGGGGGTGAACACTGAAGCTTTCTTT.

The chain combines TRBV29-1 with TRBJ2-2; 8 nucleotides match TRBD2. Trimming at V came to 6 bases and at J to 0 bases, leaving 3 bases not matched to a gene. Germline V gene sequence: CDR1 SQVTM, CDR2 ANQGSEA. This CDR3 contains 14 residues. The CDR3 DNA is TGCAGCGTCCGACTAGCGCCGAACACCGGGGAGCTGTTTTTT. Translated, it gives CSVRLAPNTGELFF.

This clonotype appeared a few times. Written as DNA, the CDR3 is TGTGCCAGCACTTCGCCTAGCGGGACCAATGAGCAGTTCTTC. It codes for CASTSPSGTNEQFF. The chain links TRBV9 to TRBJ2-1; 9 nucleotides line up with TRBD2. Per the germline V gene, CDR1 is SGDLS and CDR2 is YYNGEE. J was trimmed by 6 bases and V by 6 bases; bases with no gene match: 7. This CDR3 contains 14 residues.

This clonotype was counted ten times or more. V usage is TRBV12-3 or TRBV12-4 and J usage is TRBJ2-1; unclear D gene. This CDR3 comprises 13 residues. V lost 2 bases, J lost 4 bases, and 6 bases lay in between. DNA of the CDR3: TGTGCCAGCAGTTTATGGGGATACAATGAGCAGTTCTTC. This gives the protein CASSLWGYNEQFF.

The sample holds many counts of this clonotype. The chain joins TRBV7-2 to TRBJ2-7; 13 bases match TRBD2. The CDR3 spans 17 residues. Germline V gene data show CDR1 as SGHTA and CDR2 as FQGNSA. With V trimmed by 2 bases and J by 0 bases, 4 bases remained unmatched. The CDR3 sequence: CASSLSRTSGSSYEQYF. For the CDR3, the DNA is TGTGCCAGCAGCTTAAGCCGGACTAGCGGGAGCTCCTACGAGCAGTACTTC.

This clonotype occurred a few times. The CDR3 coding sequence is TGTGCCAGCAGTTACTCCATGGGGGGTGAGACCCAGTACTTC. It translates to CASSYSMGGETQYF. The chain uses TRBV6-5 and TRBJ2-5, with TRBD2 as a possible D gene (6 bases). V lost 0 bases and J lost 5, with 10 bases in between. Per germline, CDR1 MNHEY and CDR2 SVGAGI. The CDR3 has 14 amino acids.

This clonotype came up many times. The chain is built from TRBV20-1 and TRBJ2-3, with 12 bases matching TRBD2. This CDR3 has 15 residues. Germline CDR1 and CDR2: DFQATT and SNEGSKA (reference sequence). The V and J ends lost 6 bases and 2 bases, in that order; junction bases with no gene match: 6. In DNA, the CDR3 is TGCAGTGCCCCAAGACTAGCGGGAGTCACAGATACGCAGTATTTT. Translated, it gives CSAPRLAGVTDTQYF.

This sequence joins TRBV5-6 and TRBJ2-3; 9 bases map to TRBD1. The ends lost 4 bases at V and 8 bases at J; junction bases unmatched: 8. The V gene's germline CDR1 is SGHDT and CDR2 YYEEEE. This CDR3 has 14 amino acids. The CDR3 loop reads CASSPGTGPSTQYF. The CDR3 coding sequence is TGTGCCAGCAGCCCTGGGACAGGGCCCAGTACGCAGTATTTT.

The table lists this clonotype with many counts. CDR3 coding DNA: TGTGCCAGCAGCCCGGGCCAATCACCGTACGAGCAGTACTTC. Protein sequence: CASSPGQSPYEQYF. The J gene is TRBJ2-7, the V gene TRBV28; D is unclear. Trimming took off 6 bases at V and 4 bases at J, with 16 bases between the two ends. In germline, CDR1 is MDHEN, CDR2 SYDVKM. The CDR3 extends over 14 amino acids.

V is TRBV4-2 and J is TRBJ2-1; TRBD2 is a possible D gene (5 bases). This CDR3 region has 13 residues. Trimming took off 4 bases at V and 5 bases at J, with 9 bases between the two ends. CDR1 and CDR2 (germline): LGHNA, YNFKEQ. CDR3 residues: CASSLDLHNEQFF. CDR3 bases: TGTGCCAGCAGCCTGGACTTACACAATGAGCAGTTCTTC.

This clonotype was picked up a small number of times. J is TRBJ2-1 and V is TRBV4-1, with D tentatively TRBD2 (5 bases). The CDR3 extends over 17 amino acids. Germline-derived CDR1 and CDR2 are MGHRA and YSYEKL. V was cut by 3 bases and J by 3 bases, with 18 bases left in between. The CDR3 bases are TGCGCCAGCAGCCAGGGGAGACTTTCTCGGGACTACAATGAGCAGTTCTTC. Amino acid sequence: CASSQGRLSRDYNEQFF.

This clonotype occurred a few times. The rearrangement joins TRBV5-1 to TRBJ2-5, with 10 bases that match TRBD2. The trim removed 4 bases at V and 5 bases at J, leaving 8 bases unmatched. CDR1 and CDR2 from the germline V gene are SGHRS and YFSETQ. The CDR3 sequence is 15 residues long. DNA of the CDR3: TGCGCCAGCAGCGAGCGGGAGGGAGTAGGCGAGACCCAGTACTTC. As protein: CASSEREGVGETQYF.

This clonotype was seen repeatedly, ten times or more. The chain carries TRBV10-2 and TRBJ2-1; tentatively, D is TRBD2 (6 bases). The ends were cut back, 7 bases at V and 5 bases at J, with 27 bases in the middle. The CDR3 has 18 residues. CDR1 is WSHSY and CDR2 is SAAADI in the germline V gene. CDR3 sequence (DNA): TGCGCCAGCAAGAGTAGGGGCGGGACTCCCCAAATACACAATGAGCAGTTCTTC. Residues: CASKSRGGTPQIHNEQFF.

This clonotype has only a few counts. The chain has TRBV27 and TRBJ1-1; unclear D gene. The CDR3 is 15 residues long. Germline values: CDR1 MNHEY, CDR2 SMNVEV (reference sequence). With 4 bases removed from V and 0 bases from J, the gap between germline ends came to 12 bases. DNA for the CDR3: TGTGCCAGCAGTTCCTCGCCAGGTATGAACACTGAAGCTTTCTTT. It codes for CASSSSPGMNTEAFF.

This clonotype was detected only a few times. The chain couples TRBV7-9 to TRBJ2-7; D assignment may be TRBD1 or TRBD2 (5 bases each). The CDR3 has 15 residues. Trimming stripped 0 bases from V and 6 bases from J, with 15 bases between. Germline CDR1 SEHNR, CDR2 FQNEAQ (reference sequence). DNA for the CDR3: TGTGCCAGCAGCTTAGCCCCGGGACCGAGTTCCGAGCAGTACTTC. Its translation: CASSLAPGPSSEQYF.